The 9 T cell receptor beta chains given below trace back to one sample, sequenced in a study of cytomegalovirus exposure and HLA in healthy donors. Generated by immunoSEQ multiplex PCR, the TCRdb table keeps only in-frame clones and is missing some. The repertoire holds 160,000 or so clones, 86% seen once, with less than 3% in the top ten. Sequences were obtained from PBMCs. The receptors originated from a man younger than 30 in good health and CMV-seropositive.

This chain joins TRBV18 and TRBJ1-5; D may be TRBD1 (5 bases). The length of the CDR3 is 14 residues. Trimming took 3 bases from V and 8 from J, leaving 14 bases between them. Germline V gives CDR1 KGHSH, CDR2 LQKENI. Written as DNA, the CDR3 is TGTGCCAGCTCACCCCCCGGGGGAGGGGAGCCCCAGCATTTT. Translating gives CASSPPGGGEPQHF.

The J gene is TRBJ2-5, the V gene TRBV5-1, with D perhaps matching TRBD1 (5 bases). Germline CDR1 reads SGHRS; CDR2 reads YFSETQ. The CDR3 is made up of 15 amino acids. With 4 bases removed from V and 5 bases from J, the gap between germline ends came to 18 bases. CDR3 residues: CASSQQGETVETQYF. In nucleotides, the CDR3 is TGCGCCAGCAGCCAACAAGGGGAAACAGTGGAGACCCAGTACTTC.

This chain joins TRBV15 and TRBJ1-2, with D maybe TRBD1 (6 bases). V dropped 5 bases and J dropped 4 bases, with 17 bases sitting between them. CDR1 and CDR2 (germline): LNHNV, YYDKDF (reference sequence). CDR3 length: 15 amino acids. CDR3 loop: CATSGGPTGGYGYTF. DNA for the CDR3: TGTGCCACCAGCGGGGGACCGACAGGTGGCTATGGCTACACCTTC.

This chain connects TRBV5-4 to TRBJ2-1; D gene uncertain. Trimming cost V 2 bases and J 5 bases, with 8 bases left between them. CDR3 length equals 13 residues. CDR1 and CDR2 (germline): SGHNT, YYREEE (reference sequence). CDR3 bases: TGTGCCAGCAGCTTAGAACAACACAATGAGCAGTTCTTC. It specifies CASSLEQHNEQFF.

The rearrangement uses TRBV5-4 and TRBJ1-1; 8 positions agree with TRBD1. The CDR3 is 16 residues long. Germline V lookup: CDR1 SGHNT, CDR2 YYREEE (reference sequence). V trimming: 4 bases; J trimming: 5 bases; junction bases outside the gene matches: 13. The CDR3, as DNA: TGTGCCAGCAGCCCCCTAAGCGGCAGGGGGCATACTGAAGCTTTCTTT. Translated: CASSPLSGRGHTEAFF.

The rearrangement joins TRBV6-5 to TRBJ1-2; unclear D gene. The CDR3 spans 13 residues. The V gene lost 0 bases and the J gene lost 4 bases, with 6 bases spanning the gap. Per the germline V gene, CDR1 is MNHEY and CDR2 is SVGAGI. Here the CDR3 DNA reads TGTGCCAGCAGTTACTCGGCGGGCTATGGCTACACCTTC. Translating gives CASSYSAGYGYTF.

The rearrangement uses TRBV6-5 and TRBJ2-3; 10 bases agree with TRBD2. The CDR3 length is 14 residues. Per the germline V gene, CDR1 is MNHEY and CDR2 is SVGAGI. Unmatched junction bases numbered 7, after V lost 8 bases and J lost 5 bases. This CDR3 reads CASSWSGRGDTQYF. CDR3 nucleotides: TGTGCCAGCTCGTGGAGCGGGAGGGGAGATACGCAGTATTTT.

V and J are TRBV4-3 and TRBJ2-7; 7 bases map to TRBD1. Trimming took 0 bases from V and 2 from J; bases not matched to a gene: 4. The length of the CDR3 is 15 residues. Looked up from germline, CDR1 is LGHNA and CDR2 is YSLEER. Written as DNA, the CDR3 is TGCGCCAGCAGCCAAGAAAGGACAGGCCCCTACGAGCAGTACTTC. Its translation: CASSQERTGPYEQYF.

The chain has TRBV6-1 and TRBJ2-7, with 12 nucleotides matching TRBD2. Trimming cost V 6 bases and J 4 bases; bases outside gene matches: 7. Per germline, CDR1 MNHNS and CDR2 SASEGT. The CDR3 is 15 amino acids. The CDR3 protein is CASRPGLAGLYEQYF. CDR3 nucleotides: TGTGCCAGCAGACCCGGACTAGCGGGACTGTACGAGCAGTACTTC.